A single sample gave rise to the 29 T cell receptor beta chains below, sequenced in a study of cytomegalovirus exposure and HLA in healthy donors. PCR was performed using 60 Vbeta and 13 Jbeta primers. Produced via immunoSEQ multiplex PCR; TCRdb's table is partial and in-frame only. The repertoire includes 150,000 to 200,000 clones, roughly 80% of them detected once, and less than 9% sits in the top ten. The source material was PBMCs. All receptors derive from a man in his thirties or forties in good health and CMV-seropositive.

The gene calls are TRBV28 and TRBJ2-7; 8 bases match TRBD1. The ends lost 7 bases at V and 3 bases at J; junction bases unmatched: 14. CDR1 and CDR2 (germline): MDHEN, SYDVKM. The CDR3 is 16 amino acids. The CDR3: CASKSEVRRGHYEQYF. DNA of the CDR3: TGTGCCAGCAAATCAGAGGTGCGCAGGGGGCACTACGAGCAGTACTTC.

J is TRBJ1-6 and V is TRBV9, with D maybe TRBD1 (5 bases). CDR1 SGDLS and CDR2 YYNGEE come from the germline V gene. V lost 3 bases, J lost 8 bases, and 18 bases lay in between. This CDR3 is 16 amino acids long. CDR3 protein: CASSARAGRGDSPLHF. The CDR3 nucleotides read TGTGCCAGCAGCGCCCGAGCGGGCCGGGGGGATTCACCCCTCCACTTT.

The V call is TRBV6-5, the J call TRBJ1-2; D gene uncertain. There are 14 residues in the CDR3. In germline, CDR1 is MNHEY, CDR2 SVGAGI. Trimming took 5 bases from V and 8 from J, leaving 18 bases between them. CDR3 sequence (DNA): TGTGCCAGCAGTACCGGGTCCTCTTGGCGGGGCTACACCTTC. This encodes CASSTGSSWRGYTF.

The V and J genes are TRBV10-1 and TRBJ2-1, with TRBD2 matching 7 bases. CDR1 and CDR2 from the germline V gene are WNHNN and SYGVQD (reference sequence). The CDR3 is made up of 17 amino acids. Trimming took 2 bases from V and 0 from J; bases not matched to a gene: 7. This CDR3 is CASSEVTSSTSYNEQFF. For the CDR3, the DNA is TGCGCCAGCAGTGAGGTGACTAGCTCGACCTCCTACAATGAGCAGTTCTTC.

J is TRBJ1-4 and V is TRBV4-1; D not certain. The CDR3 totals 15 residues. The V gene lost 2 bases and the J gene lost 1 base, with 8 bases spanning the gap. Per the germline V gene, CDR1 is MGHRA and CDR2 is YSYEKL. The CDR3 loop is CASSQSRETNEKLFF. The CDR3 DNA follows: TGCGCCAGCAGCCAATCGAGGGAAACTAATGAAAAACTGTTTTTT.

CDR3 region: CASSPSADTQYF. The CDR3 nucleotides read TGTGCCAGCTCACCGTCGGCAGATACGCAGTATTTT. The chain carries TRBV18 and TRBJ2-3; D ambiguous. V shed 3 bases and J shed 4 bases, with 5 bases lying between them. Germline V CDR1 and CDR2: KGHSH, LQKENI. The CDR3 consists of 12 residues.

The CDR3 is CASSTQGWDNEQFF. CDR3 nucleotides: TGTGCCAGTAGTACTCAGGGATGGGACAATGAGCAGTTCTTC. The chain is built from TRBV19 and TRBJ2-1; TRBD1 might be the D (5 bases). The germline V gene has CDR1 LNHDA and CDR2 SQIVND (reference sequence). Deletions cut 4 bases from V and 5 bases from J, with 12 bases between. CDR3 size: 14 residues.

The chain combines TRBV5-1 with TRBJ2-1; weak D call: TRBD1 (5 bases). CDR3 length equals 14 residues. Germline V lookup: CDR1 SGHRS, CDR2 YFSETQ. The germline V and J ends were trimmed by 0 bases and 6 bases, with 10 bases remaining between them. The DNA for the CDR3 is TGCGCCAGCAGCTTGGTAGATGGGGCCAATGAGCAGTTCTTC. Translated: CASSLVDGANEQFF.

The V and J genes are TRBV5-1 and TRBJ1-1, with a tentative D call TRBD1 (6 bases). V gave up 5 bases and J gave up 0 bases, with 11 bases separating them. The CDR3 has 14 amino acids. Germline V gene sequence: CDR1 SGHRS, CDR2 YFSETQ. DNA for the CDR3: TGCGCCAGCAGGACAGGAGAGATGAACACTGAAGCTTTCTTT. Encoded protein: CASRTGEMNTEAFF.

This clone came up once. The rearrangement uses TRBV13 and TRBJ2-4; D possibly corresponds to TRBD2 (5 bases). Germline loops: CDR1 PRHDT, CDR2 FYEKMQ (reference sequence). The CDR3 length is 16 residues. With 0 bases removed from V and 2 bases from J, the gap between germline ends came to 11 bases. The CDR3 DNA sequence: TGTGCCAGCAGCTTAGGCGAGGGTGGTTCCAAAAACATTCAGTACTTC. This translates into CASSLGEGGSKNIQYF.

V gene TRBV5-6 combines with J gene TRBJ1-2, with 9 bases aligning to TRBD1. From germline, CDR1 is SGHDT and CDR2 YYEEEE. CDR3 length equals 15 residues. Trimming cost V 4 bases and J 8 bases; bases outside gene matches: 12. The CDR3 sequence is CASSAWTGVQVGYTF. CDR3 nucleotide sequence: TGTGCCAGCAGCGCCTGGACAGGGGTACAAGTGGGCTACACCTTC.

This clone turned up a few times. The gene calls are TRBV5-1 and TRBJ2-7, with D maybe TRBD2 (5 bases). With 1 base removed from V and 4 bases from J, the gap between germline ends came to 15 bases. CDR3 length equals 15 residues. Germline-derived CDR1 and CDR2 are SGHRS and YFSETQ. DNA for the CDR3: TGCGCCAGCAGCTTGACTGGCGGGTACTTATACGAGCAGTACTTC. Translated, it gives CASSLTGGYLYEQYF.

CDR3 amino acids: CATSRDRGKTGGNQPQHF. For the CDR3, the DNA is TGTGCCACCAGCAGAGATCGAGGGAAGACAGGGGGCAATCAGCCCCAGCATTTT. This sequence joins TRBV15 and TRBJ1-5; 8 nucleotides match TRBD1. CDR3 length: 18 residues. J lost 2 bases, V lost 0 bases, and 9 bases had no gene match. Germline V gene sequence: CDR1 LNHNV, CDR2 YYDKDF (reference sequence).

In its sample, this clone was seen once. The CDR3 here is CASGLVLGGAYNEQFF. CDR3 coding DNA: TGTGCTAGTGGTTTGGTACTGGGGGGGGCCTACAATGAGCAGTTCTTC. The gene calls are TRBV12-5 and TRBJ2-1; 7 bases align to TRBD2. The germline CDR1 and CDR2 sequences are LGHNT and FRNRAP. The length of the CDR3 is 16 residues. With V trimmed by 0 bases and J by 2 bases, 4 bases remained unmatched.

This clone was seen only once. The chain employs TRBV7-9 and TRBJ2-5; 8 bases are a match to TRBD2. The J call is doubtful: the DNA matches TRBJ2-7 better. CDR1 SEHNR and CDR2 FQNEAQ come from the germline V gene (reference sequence). CDR3 length: 16 amino acids. CDR3 sequence (DNA): TGTGCCAGCAGCTTAGTGGCCAGCGGGAGTCCGTACGAGCAGTACTTC. Translation: CASSLVASGSPYEQYF.

J is TRBJ1-2 and V is TRBV4-3; D not resolved. CDR3 length equals 15 residues. Germline values: CDR1 LGHNA, CDR2 YSLEER. V was cut by 0 bases and J by 8 bases, with 16 bases left in between. CDR3 loop: CASSQDLPGSRGYTF. For the CDR3, the DNA is TGCGCCAGCAGCCAAGATCTCCCAGGATCTCGGGGCTACACCTTC.

CDR3 loop: CASSDSPVDRGRQAFF. CDR3 bases: TGTGCCAGCAGTGATTCTCCAGTCGACAGGGGTCGGCAAGCTTTCTTT. The chain links TRBV27 to TRBJ1-1, with TRBD1 identical over 8 bases. Germline V gene sequence: CDR1 MNHEY, CDR2 SMNVEV (reference sequence). This CDR3 is 16 amino acids long. V was clipped by 5 bases and J by 9 bases; unmatched bases: 17.

The rearrangement links TRBV7-2 to TRBJ2-1; 10 bases are shared with TRBD1. The V segment lost 1 base and the J segment 15 bases; nucleotides outside the gene matches: 6. The CDR3 runs 13 residues. Germline CDR1 SGHTA, CDR2 FQGNSA. This CDR3 is CASSLVWDRGPFF. The CDR3 DNA sequence: TGTGCCAGCAGCTTAGTATGGGACAGGGGTCCGTTCTTC.

The chain links TRBV20-1 to TRBJ2-7; D ambiguous. Trimming took 7 bases from V and 2 from J, leaving 9 bases between them. The CDR3 covers 11 residues. Germline-derived CDR1 and CDR2 are DFQATT and SNEGSKA (reference sequence). CDR3 protein: CSGLLAYEQYF. The CDR3 DNA follows: TGCAGTGGACTTCTAGCCTACGAGCAGTACTTC.

CDR3 sequence: CASSHPGQGVSEKLFF. As DNA, the CDR3 is TGTGCCAGCAGCCACCCGGGACAGGGGGTATCTGAAAAACTGTTTTTT. The V gene is TRBV14, the J gene TRBJ1-4; the match to TRBD1 covers 11 bases. Germline trimming cut 3 bases from V and 7 bases from J; bases unmatched to any gene: 7. Germline V gene data show CDR1 as SGHDN and CDR2 as FVKESK. The CDR3 has 16 amino acids.

The chain employs TRBV4-1 and TRBJ1-2, with D unresolved. V was trimmed by 0 bases and J by 1 base, leaving 12 bases between them. The CDR3 length is 16 residues. Per the germline V gene, CDR1 is MGHRA and CDR2 is YSYEKL. The CDR3 sequence is CASSQDLGGDNYGYTF. Written as DNA, the CDR3 is TGCGCCAGCAGCCAAGATCTCGGAGGAGATAACTATGGCTACACCTTC.

The chain joins TRBV7-2 to TRBJ2-7; D might be TRBD1 (6 bases). Trimming left V 5 bases short and J 3 bases short, with 20 bases between. The CDR3 consists of 16 residues. The germline V gene has CDR1 SGHTA and CDR2 FQGNSA. In nucleotides, the CDR3 is TGTGCCAGCAGCCAGAACGCCGGGCAGGGGATCTACGAGCAGTACTTC. Translating gives CASSQNAGQGIYEQYF.

The V and J genes are TRBV11-3 and TRBJ2-3, with D possibly matching TRBD1 (5 bases). CDR3 length equals 14 residues. The germline V and J ends were trimmed by 4 bases and 2 bases, with 10 bases remaining between them. In germline, CDR1 is SGHNT, CDR2 YENEEA. The CDR3 here is CASSSRVATDTQYF. The CDR3 coding sequence is TGTGCCAGCAGCTCCAGGGTCGCCACAGATACGCAGTATTTT.

This chain connects TRBV11-2 to TRBJ2-2, with D unclear. The germline V gene has CDR1 SGHAT and CDR2 FQNNGV. CDR3 length: 15 amino acids. V lost 1 base to trimming and J lost 6 bases, with 12 bases between them. CDR3 DNA: TGTGCCAGCAGCTTAGTGCAAGTTAGAGCCGGGGAGCTGTTTTTT. Its translation is CASSLVQVRAGELFF.

The rearrangement links TRBV5-8 to TRBJ1-5, with 7 bases fitting TRBD1. CDR1 is SGHTS, CDR2 YDEGEE, per germline. Trimming took 0 bases from V and 6 from J; bases not matched to a gene: 9. This CDR3 is built from 16 residues. The CDR3 bases are TGTGCCAGCAGCTTGGGTTGGCAGGGGGACAGTCAGCCCCAGCATTTT. The encoded protein is CASSLGWQGDSQPQHF.

A few counts support this clone. This chain's CDR3 is CSVWTEGANQPQHF. CDR3 DNA: TGCAGCGTTTGGACGGAGGGGGCTAATCAGCCCCAGCATTTT. The V and J genes are TRBV29-1 and TRBJ1-5, with 7 positions matching TRBD1. This CDR3 spans 14 amino acids. Germline V gene sequence: CDR1 SQVTM, CDR2 ANQGSEA. The trim removed 5 bases at V and 4 bases at J, leaving 8 bases unmatched.

The V and J genes are TRBV10-1 and TRBJ1-1; D ambiguous. This CDR3 contains 13 residues. CDR1 is WNHNN and CDR2 is SYGVQD in the germline V gene (reference sequence). V lost 4 bases and J lost 7, with 13 bases in between. As DNA, the CDR3 is TGCGCCAGCAGTGCGAACCAGAGGAGTGAAGCTTTCTTT. Amino acid sequence: CASSANQRSEAFF.

The chain combines TRBV4-1 with TRBJ2-5; 7 bases fit TRBD1. The J call is uncertain, as TRBJ2-7 better fits the DNA end. There are 14 residues in the CDR3. CDR1 and CDR2 from the germline V gene are MGHRA and YSYEKL. CDR3 sequence reads: CASSHRTGSYEQYF. The CDR3 DNA follows: TGCGCCAGCAGCCACAGGACAGGATCCTACGAGCAGTACTTC.

V usage is TRBV4-2 and J usage is TRBJ2-5, with TRBD2 matching over 7 bases. After removal of 0 bases from V and 3 bases from J, the junction contained 7 bases not matched to a gene. The germline V gene has CDR1 LGHNA and CDR2 YNFKEQ. This CDR3 is 16 amino acids long. The CDR3, as DNA: TGTGCCAGCAGCCAAGATCGAGCGGGGATGGAAGAGACCCAGTACTTC. Amino acid sequence: CASSQDRAGMEETQYF.